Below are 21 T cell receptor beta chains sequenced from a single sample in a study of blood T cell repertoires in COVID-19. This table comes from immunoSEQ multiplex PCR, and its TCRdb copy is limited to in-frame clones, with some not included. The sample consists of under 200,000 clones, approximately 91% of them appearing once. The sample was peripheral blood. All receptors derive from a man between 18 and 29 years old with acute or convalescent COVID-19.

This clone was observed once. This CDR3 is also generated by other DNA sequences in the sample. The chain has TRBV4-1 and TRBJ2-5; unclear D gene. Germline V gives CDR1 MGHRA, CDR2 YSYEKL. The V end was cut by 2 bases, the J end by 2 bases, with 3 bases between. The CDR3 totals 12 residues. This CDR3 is CASSQPQETQYF. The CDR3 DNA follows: TGCGCCAGCAGCCAACCACAAGAGACCCAGTACTTC.

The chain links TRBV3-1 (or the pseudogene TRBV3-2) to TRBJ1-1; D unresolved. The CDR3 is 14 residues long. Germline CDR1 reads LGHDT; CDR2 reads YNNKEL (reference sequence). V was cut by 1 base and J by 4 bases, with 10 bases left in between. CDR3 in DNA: TGTGCCAGCAGCCAAGGGGCGCTGGGCACTGAAGCTTTCTTT. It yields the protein CASSQGALGTEAFF.

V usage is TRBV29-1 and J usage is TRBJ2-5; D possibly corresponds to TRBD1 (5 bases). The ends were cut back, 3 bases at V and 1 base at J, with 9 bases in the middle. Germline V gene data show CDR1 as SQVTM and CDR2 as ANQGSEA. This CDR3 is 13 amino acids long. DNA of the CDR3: TGCAGCGTTGACCCGCAGGGCCAAGAGACCCAGTACTTC. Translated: CSVDPQGQETQYF.

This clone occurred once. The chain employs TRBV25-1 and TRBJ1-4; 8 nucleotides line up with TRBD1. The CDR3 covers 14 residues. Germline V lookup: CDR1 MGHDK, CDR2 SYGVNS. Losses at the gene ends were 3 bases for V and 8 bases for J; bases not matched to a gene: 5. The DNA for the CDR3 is TGTGCCAGCAGTGAGTCCAGGGGGCGAGAAAAACTGTTTTTT. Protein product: CASSESRGREKLFF.

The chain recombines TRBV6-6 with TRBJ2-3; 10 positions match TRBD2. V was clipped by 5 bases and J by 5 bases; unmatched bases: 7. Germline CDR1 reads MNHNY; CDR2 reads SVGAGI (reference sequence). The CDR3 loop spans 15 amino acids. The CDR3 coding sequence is TGTGCCAGCAGTCCCGGGACTAGCGTCGGAGATACGCAGTATTTT. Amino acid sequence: CASSPGTSVGDTQYF.

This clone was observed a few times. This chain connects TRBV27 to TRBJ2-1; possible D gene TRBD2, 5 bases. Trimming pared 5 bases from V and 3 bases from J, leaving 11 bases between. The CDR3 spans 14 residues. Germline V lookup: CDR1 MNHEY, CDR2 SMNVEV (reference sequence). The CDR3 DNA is TGTGCCAGCAGTCTCATGGGGAGCTACAATGAGCAGTTCTTC. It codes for CASSLMGSYNEQFF.

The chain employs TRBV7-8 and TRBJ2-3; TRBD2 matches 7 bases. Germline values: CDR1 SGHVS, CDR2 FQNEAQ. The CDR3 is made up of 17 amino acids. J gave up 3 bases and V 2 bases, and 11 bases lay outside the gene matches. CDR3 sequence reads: CASSLPGSGGGTDTQYF. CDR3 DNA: TGTGCCAGCAGCTTACCGGGTTCTGGCGGGGGAACAGATACGCAGTATTTT.

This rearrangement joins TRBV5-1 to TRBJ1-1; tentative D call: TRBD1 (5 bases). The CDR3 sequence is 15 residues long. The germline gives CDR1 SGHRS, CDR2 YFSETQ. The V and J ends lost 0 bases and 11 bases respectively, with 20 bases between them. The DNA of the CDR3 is TGCGCCAGCAGCTTGGGTGTAGGATGGGACTCTGGGGCTTTCTTT. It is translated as CASSLGVGWDSGAFF.

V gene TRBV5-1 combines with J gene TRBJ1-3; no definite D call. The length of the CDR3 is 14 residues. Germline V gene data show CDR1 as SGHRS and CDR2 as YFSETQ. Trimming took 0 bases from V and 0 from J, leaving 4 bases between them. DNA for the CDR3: TGCGCCAGCAGCTTGGACGGCTCTGGAAACACCATATATTTT. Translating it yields CASSLDGSGNTIYF.

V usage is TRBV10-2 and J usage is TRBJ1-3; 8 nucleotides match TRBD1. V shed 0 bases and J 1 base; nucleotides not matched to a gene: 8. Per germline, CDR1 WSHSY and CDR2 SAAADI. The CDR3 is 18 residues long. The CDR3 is CASSESGQAVLSGNTIYF. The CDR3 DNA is TGCGCCAGCAGTGAGTCGGGACAGGCCGTACTTTCTGGAAACACCATATATTTT.

The CDR3: CASSLWAAGGQETQYF. DNA for the CDR3: TGTGCCAGCAGCTTGTGGGCTGCGGGGGGACAAGAGACCCAGTACTTC. This chain connects TRBV5-4 to TRBJ2-5; 8 bases line up with TRBD2. Germline CDR1 reads SGHNT; CDR2 reads YYREEE (reference sequence). V shed 1 base, J shed 2 bases, and the junction held 7 bases outside the gene matches. CDR3 size: 16 residues.

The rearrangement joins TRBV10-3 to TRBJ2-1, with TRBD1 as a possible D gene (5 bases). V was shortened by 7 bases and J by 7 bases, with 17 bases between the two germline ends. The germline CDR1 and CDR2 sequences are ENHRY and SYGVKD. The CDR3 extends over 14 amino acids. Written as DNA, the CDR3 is TGTGCCATCACGAACTCCCTAGGGGAAAATGAGCAGTTCTTC. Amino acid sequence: CAITNSLGENEQFF.

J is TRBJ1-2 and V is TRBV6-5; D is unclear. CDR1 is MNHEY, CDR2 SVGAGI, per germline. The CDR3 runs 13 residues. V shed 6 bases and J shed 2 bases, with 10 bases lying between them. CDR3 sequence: CASSREGNYGYTF. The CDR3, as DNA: TGTGCCAGCAGCCGGGAAGGGAACTATGGCTACACCTTC.

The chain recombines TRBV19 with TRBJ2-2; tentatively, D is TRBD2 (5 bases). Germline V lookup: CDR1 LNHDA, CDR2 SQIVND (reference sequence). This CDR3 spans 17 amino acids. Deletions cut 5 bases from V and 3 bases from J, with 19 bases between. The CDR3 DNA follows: TGTGCCAGTAGTCTCCAGGAGGACTCCCTGTACACCGGGGAGCTGTTTTTT. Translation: CASSLQEDSLYTGELFF.

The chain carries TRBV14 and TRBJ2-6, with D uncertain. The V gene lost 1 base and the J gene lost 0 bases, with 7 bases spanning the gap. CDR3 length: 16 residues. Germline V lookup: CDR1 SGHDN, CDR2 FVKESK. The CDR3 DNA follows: TGTGCCAGCAGCCAAGTTCGGTTCTCTGGGGCCAACGTCCTGACTTTC. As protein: CASSQVRFSGANVLTF.

CDR3 sequence: CASSFEGGPLGNQPQHF. The DNA for the CDR3 is TGTGCCAGCAGTTTTGAAGGGGGACCTTTGGGCAATCAGCCCCAGCATTTT. The chain couples TRBV27 to TRBJ1-5; D possibly corresponds to TRBD1 (6 bases). The CDR3 has 17 residues. V lost 3 bases and J lost 2, with 17 bases in between. Germline loops: CDR1 MNHEY, CDR2 SMNVEV (reference sequence).

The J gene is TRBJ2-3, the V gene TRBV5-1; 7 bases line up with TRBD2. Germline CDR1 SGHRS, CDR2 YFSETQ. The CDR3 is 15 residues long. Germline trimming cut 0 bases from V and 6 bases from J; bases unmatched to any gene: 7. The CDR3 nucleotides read TGCGCCAGCAGCTTGGAAGCGCGGGAGATGGATACGCAGTATTTT. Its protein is CASSLEAREMDTQYF.

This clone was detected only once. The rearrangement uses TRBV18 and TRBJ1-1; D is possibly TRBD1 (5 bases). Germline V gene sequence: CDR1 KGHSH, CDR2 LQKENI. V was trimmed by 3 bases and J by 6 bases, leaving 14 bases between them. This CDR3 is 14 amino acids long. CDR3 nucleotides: TGTGCCAGCTCACCCGGGGGAAGTTTGGCTGAAGCTTTCTTT. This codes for CASSPGGSLAEAFF.

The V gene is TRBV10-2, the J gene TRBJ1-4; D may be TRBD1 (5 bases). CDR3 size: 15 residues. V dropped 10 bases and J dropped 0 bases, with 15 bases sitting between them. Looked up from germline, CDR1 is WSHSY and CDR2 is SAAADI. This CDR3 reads CATSRQFATNEKLFF. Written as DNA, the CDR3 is TGCGCCACTTCACGACAGTTTGCAACTAATGAAAAACTGTTTTTT.

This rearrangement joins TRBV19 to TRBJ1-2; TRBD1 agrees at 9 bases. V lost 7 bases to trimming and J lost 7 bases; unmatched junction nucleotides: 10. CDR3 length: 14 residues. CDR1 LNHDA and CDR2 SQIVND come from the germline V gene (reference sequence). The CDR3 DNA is TGTGCCAGTACCCGCACAGGGGGCAGTGCTGGCTACACCTTC. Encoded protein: CASTRTGGSAGYTF.

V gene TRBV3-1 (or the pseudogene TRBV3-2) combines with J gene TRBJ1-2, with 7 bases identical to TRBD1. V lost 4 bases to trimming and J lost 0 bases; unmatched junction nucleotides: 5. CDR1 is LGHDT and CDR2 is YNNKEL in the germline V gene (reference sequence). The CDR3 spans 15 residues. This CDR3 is CASSRQGGTNYGYTF. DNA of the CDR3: TGTGCCAGCAGCCGACAGGGAGGTACTAACTATGGCTACACCTTC.